Below are 30 T cell receptor beta chains sequenced from a single sample in a study of T cell clonality in common variable immunodeficiency. Whole-study results and caveats: Fewer deletions and N-nucleotide insertions were reportedly seen in common variable immunodeficiency TCR beta sequences.

Profiled with immunoSEQ multiplex PCR; TCRdb holds only in-frame clones, not every one. This sample includes tens of thousands of clones with no singletons; its ten biggest clones take up 3% to 3.5%. Antigen specificity for these receptors is unknown. Sequencing was carried out using peripheral blood mononuclear cells. Receptors originate from a human donor with common variable immunodeficiency.

This clone was detected only a few times. Sequencing ends 3 residues short of the CDR3 end; the germline J gene provides the rest. This chain links TRBV6-2 or TRBV6-3 with TRBJ2-7; D possibly corresponds to TRBD1 (6 bases). The germline V gene has CDR1 MNHEY and CDR2 SVGEGT. CDR3 length equals 10 residues. V was shortened by 10 bases and J by 4 bases, with 8 bases between the two germline ends. The sequenced part of the CDR3 DNA is TGTGCCACAGGGGTATACGAG. This sequence encodes CATGVYE. The CDR3 in full is CATGVYEQYF.

This clone was observed a few times. The DNA ends 3 residues before the CDR3 does, and the rest of the CDR3 is filled in from the germline J gene. V and J are TRBV7-9 and TRBJ2-7, with 8 nucleotides matching TRBD2. Germline CDR1 reads SEHNR; CDR2 reads FQNEAQ (reference sequence). The CDR3 has 15 residues. V shed 5 bases, J shed 2 bases, and the junction held 8 bases outside the gene matches. Partial CDR3 DNA: TGTGCCAGCAGCGCCATAGCGGGGCCTCCCTACGAG. Encoded protein: CASSAIAGPPYE. The complete CDR3 protein is CASSAIAGPPYEQYF.

This clone was counted between two and nine times. The read terminates 3 residues before the CDR3 end, so the remaining end is supplied by the germline J gene. This chain connects TRBV6-2 or TRBV6-3 to TRBJ1-1; TRBD1 agrees at 8 bases. The germline V gene encodes CDR1 MNHEY and CDR2 SVGEGT. V lost 6 bases to trimming and J lost 5 bases; unmatched junction nucleotides: 8. The CDR3 consists of 14 residues. The CDR3 sequence is CASREIRQGTEAFF. CDR3 DNA, as far as it was read: TGTGCCAGCAGGGAAATTCGACAGGGGACTGAA.

This clone was observed at least ten times. Sequencing ends 3 residues short of the CDR3 end; the germline J gene provides the rest. The J gene is TRBJ2-7, the V gene TRBV19; the D gene is possibly TRBD1 (6 bases). This CDR3 has 13 residues. V was pared by 3 bases and J by 6 bases, with 12 bases between. CDR1 LNHDA and CDR2 SQIVND come from the germline V gene (reference sequence). The CDR3: CASSMGHYSEQYF. The CDR3 DNA, read in part, is TGTGCCAGTAGTATGGGACATTACTCCGAG.

This clone was observed at least ten times. The read ends 3 residues before the CDR3 terminus; that terminus is restored from the germline J gene. The chain couples TRBV18 to TRBJ1-5, with D possibly being TRBD1 (5 bases). Per germline, CDR1 KGHSH and CDR2 LQKENI. The CDR3 runs to 17 residues. The V gene lost 1 base and the J gene lost 6 bases, with 19 bases spanning the gap. This CDR3 reads CASSPLGGTDWGQPQHF. CDR3 DNA, as far as it was read: TGTGCCAGCTCACCACTCGGGGGAACTGATTGGGGTCAGCCC.

This clone has just a few counts. The read terminates 3 residues before the CDR3 end, so the remaining end is supplied by the germline J gene. The chain employs TRBV7-9 and TRBJ1-1, with a tentative D call TRBD1 (5 bases). V shed 2 bases and J shed 3 bases, with 10 bases lying between them. The CDR3 totals 14 residues. Germline V gene data show CDR1 as SEHNR and CDR2 as FQNEAQ (reference sequence). The sequenced part of the CDR3 DNA is TGTGCCAGCAGCTTATTGCAGGGCGACACTGAA. Its translation is CASSLLQGDTE. The complete CDR3 sequence is CASSLLQGDTEAFF.

This clone was detected only a few times. The observed sequence ends 3 residues before the CDR3 terminus, with the missing tail filled in from the germline J gene. This chain connects TRBV11-1 to TRBJ2-3, with D tentatively TRBD2 (5 bases). In germline, CDR1 is SGHAT, CDR2 FQDESV (reference sequence). The CDR3 is 15 amino acids. The ends were cut back, 2 bases at V and 6 bases at J, with 15 bases in the middle. The DNA read from the CDR3 is TGTGCCAGCAGCTTACTAGCCAAAGTAGGGGATACG. Translating gives CASSLLAKVGDT. The complete CDR3 sequence is CASSLLAKVGDTQYF. Complete variable domain (other parts from reference TRBV11-1 and TRBJ2-3): EAEVAQSPRYKITEKSQAVAFWCDPISGHATLYWYRQILGQGPELLVQFQDESVVDDSQLPKDRFSAERLKGVDSTLKIQPAELGDSAMYLCASSLLAKVGDTQYFGPGTRLTVL.

At least ten counts were recorded for this clone. The CDR3 end is not reached by the read, which stops 3 residues before it; the germline J gene fills it in. The chain combines TRBV20-1 with TRBJ2-2; TRBD1 aligns across 9 bases. Germline CDR1 DFQATT, CDR2 SNEGSKA (reference sequence). This CDR3 is built from 17 residues. V lost 0 bases, J lost 4 bases, and 9 bases stayed unmatched. The CDR3 is CSARDAMTGGLTGELFF. CDR3 DNA (partial): TGCAGTGCTAGAGACGCCATGACAGGGGGACTCACCGGGGAG.

A word on this clone: From the germline J gene comes the end of the CDR3, since the read stops 3 residues before it. The V gene is TRBV7-2, the J gene TRBJ1-1; D might be TRBD1 (5 bases). The CDR3 extends over 15 amino acids. Germline CDR1 reads SGHTA; CDR2 reads FQGNSA. Trimming took 5 bases from V and 5 from J, leaving 18 bases between them. The CDR3 is CASSDGHYHGTEAFF. The sequenced CDR3 bases are TGTGCCAGCAGCGATGGACACTACCACGGAACTGAA.

This clone was counted ten times or more. The read ends 3 residues before the CDR3 terminus; that terminus is restored from the germline J gene. The chain uses TRBV7-2 and TRBJ2-5, with unresolved D. V shed 4 bases and J shed 3 bases, with 9 bases lying between them. The CDR3 runs to 13 residues. The V gene's germline CDR1 is SGHTA and CDR2 FQGNSA. The sequenced CDR3 bases are TGTGCCAGCAGCTCGTCAGGAGAAGAGACC. Protein sequence: CASSSSGEET. The CDR3 in its entirety is CASSSSGEETQYF. Together with reference TRBV7-2 and TRBJ2-5, the CDR3 gives the full variable domain: GAGVSQSPSNKVTEKGKDVELRCDPISGHTALYWYRQSLGQGLEFLIYFQGNSAPDKSGLPSDRFSAERTGGSVSTLTIQRTQQEDSAVYLCASSSSGEETQYFGPGTRLLVL.

Ten or more counts support this clone. CDR3 DNA (partial): TGCAGTGCTAAGGACGACAGGTTCCCCTACGAG. Translating it yields CSAKDDRFPYE. The entire CDR3 protein is CSAKDDRFPYEQYF. The chain is built from TRBV20-1 and TRBJ2-7, with a tentative D call TRBD1 (6 bases). The read finishes 3 residues shy of the CDR3 end, and the germline J gene is used to complete it. V lost 4 bases to trimming and J lost 2 bases, with 15 bases between them. CDR1 is DFQATT and CDR2 is SNEGSKA in the germline V gene (reference sequence). The CDR3 is 14 residues long.

Only a few counts were recorded for this clone. The read stops 3 residues short of the end of the CDR3; the missing end is completed from the germline J gene. This sequence joins TRBV2 and TRBJ2-1, with D perhaps TRBD2 (7 bases). The CDR3 is made up of 13 amino acids. Per germline, CDR1 SNHLY and CDR2 FYNNEI. V lost 7 bases, J lost 7 bases, and 14 bases lay in between. The CDR3 DNA, read in part, is TGTGCCAGCAAGGCGGGGGCGGGAAATGAG. Translation gives CASKAGAGNE. The full CDR3 reads CASKAGAGNEQFF.

As for this clone: The sequenced fragment ends 3 residues before the CDR3 boundary, so the rest is inferred from the germline J gene. The V and J genes are TRBV6-1 and TRBJ2-1; 8 positions match TRBD2. Germline V CDR1 and CDR2: MNHNS, SASEGT. The CDR3 sequence is 14 residues long. The ends lost 4 bases at V and 5 bases at J; junction bases unmatched: 4. CDR3 sequence: CASSVGGAHNEQFF. The CDR3 bases that were read are TGTGCCAGCAGTGTCGGGGGGGCCCACAATGAG.

This clone has a handful of counts. The CDR3 region is CASSTGGIDTQYF. The covered CDR3 bases are TGTGCCAGCAGCACGGGGGGGATAGATACG. V usage is TRBV5-6 and J usage is TRBJ2-3; 8 nucleotides match TRBD2. The read comes to an end 3 residues before the CDR3 does, leaving the germline J gene to fill in the end. With 4 bases clipped from V and 5 bases from J, the junction kept 3 bases outside the gene matches. The CDR3 has 13 amino acids. Germline assignment: CDR1 SGHDT and CDR2 YYEEEE.

This clone was seen more than once but under ten times. The CDR3 end falls 3 residues outside the read, so it is completed with the germline J gene. The rearrangement joins TRBV7-3 to TRBJ1-1, with no clear D. This CDR3 contains 15 residues. V gave up 8 bases and J gave up 0 bases, with 16 bases separating them. Per the germline V gene, CDR1 is SGHTA and CDR2 is FQGTGA. This chain's CDR3 is CASPKVENLNTEAFF. The sequenced CDR3 bases are TGTGCCAGCCCAAAGGTTGAGAATCTGAACACTGAA. Supplemented by reference TRBV7-3 and TRBJ1-1, the full variable domain reads GAGVSQTPSNKVTEKGKYVELRCDPISGHTALYWYRQSLGQGPEFLIYFQGTGAADDSGLPNDRFFAVRPEGSVSTLKIQRTERGDSAVYLCASPKVENLNTEAFFGQGTRLTVV.

As regards this clone: The CDR3 end falls 3 residues outside the read, so it is completed with the germline J gene. The chain carries TRBV7-2 and TRBJ2-7; a weak D match, TRBD1 (5 bases). V lost 2 bases, J lost 2 bases, and 10 bases lay in between. CDR1 is SGHTA and CDR2 is FQGNSA in the germline V gene. CDR3 size: 14 residues. The CDR3 bases that were read are TGTGCCAGCAGCTTAAGGGGTCCGGCCTACGAG. Residues: CASSLRGPAYE. From start to end, the CDR3 is CASSLRGPAYEQYF.

This clone was counted at least ten times. Read sequence stops 3 residues before the CDR3 end, and the germline J gene provides the missing end. The V call is TRBV5-4, the J call TRBJ1-3; possibly TRBD1 for D (6 bases). The CDR3 sequence is 16 residues long. Germline V lookup: CDR1 SGHNT, CDR2 YYREEE (reference sequence). V lost 4 bases and J 0 bases, leaving 14 bases between the germline ends. The covered CDR3 bases are TGTGCCAGCAGCGCGGGACACGCTAGCTCTGGAAACACC. It specifies CASSAGHASSGNT. The complete CDR3 protein is CASSAGHASSGNTIYF.

The sequenced CDR3 bases are TGTGCCAGCAGTGGGCAGGGGTCCTATGGC. Encoded protein: CASSGQGSYG. The full CDR3 protein reads CASSGQGSYGYTF. V gene TRBV6-1 combines with J gene TRBJ1-2; D might be TRBD1 (6 bases). With the read ending 3 residues before the CDR3 end, the germline J gene is used to fill in that end. CDR1 and CDR2 from the germline V gene are MNHNS and SASEGT. Trimming removed 4 bases from V and 4 bases from J, with 10 bases in between. The CDR3 has 13 amino acids.

There are many counts of this clone. With the read ending 3 residues before the CDR3 end, the germline J gene is used to fill in that end. The chain carries TRBV5-6 and TRBJ1-3; 7 bases fit TRBD1. V gave up 4 bases and J gave up 4 bases; unmatched junction bases: 5. Germline assignment: CDR1 SGHDT and CDR2 YYEEEE. This CDR3 is 14 amino acids long. The sequenced CDR3 bases are TGTGCCAGCAGCCGCGGGACAGTCGGAAACACC. Its protein is CASSRGTVGNT. The full CDR3 protein is CASSRGTVGNTIYF.

This clone came up many times. The CDR3 end falls 3 residues outside the read, so it is completed with the germline J gene. The rearrangement joins TRBV15 to TRBJ2-5; TRBD1 matches at 7 bases. From germline, CDR1 is LNHNV and CDR2 YYDKDF (reference sequence). The CDR3 contains 15 residues. Trimming cost V 3 bases and J 4 bases; bases outside gene matches: 8. CDR3 loop: CATSSSGTVGETQYF. Partial CDR3 DNA: TGTGCCACCAGCAGTTCCGGGACAGTGGGAGAGACC.

This clone was detected many times. Sequencing ends 3 residues short of the CDR3 end; the germline J gene provides the rest. V and J are TRBV5-1 and TRBJ1-4, with 7 bases identical to TRBD1. This CDR3 is 15 amino acids long. The germline gives CDR1 SGHRS, CDR2 YFSETQ. With V trimmed by 4 bases and J by 8 bases, 11 bases remained unmatched. The CDR3 protein is CASSAGQAEWEKLFF. The part of the CDR3 DNA that was read is TGCGCCAGCAGCGCCGGACAGGCCGAGTGGGAAAAA.

This clone has more than one count but fewer than ten. The CDR3 end lies 3 residues beyond the end of the read and is filled in from the germline J gene. The rearrangement uses TRBV6-1 and TRBJ2-5, with D perhaps matching TRBD2 (5 bases). CDR1 and CDR2 from the germline V gene are MNHNS and SASEGT. Trimming took off 0 bases at V and 0 bases at J, with 8 bases between the two ends. This CDR3 spans 15 amino acids. The CDR3 sequence: CASSEAPSHQETQYF. The covered CDR3 bases are TGTGCCAGCAGTGAAGCGCCTAGCCACCAAGAGACC.

Many counts were recorded for this clone. One end of the junction fails to match germline, which may point to a read error. The sequence runs out 3 residues before the end of the CDR3; the remainder is reconstructed from the germline J gene. The chain uses TRBV19 and TRBJ2-1; 8 bases match TRBD1. The germline CDR1 and CDR2 sequences are LNHDA and SQIVND (reference sequence). The CDR3 sequence is 15 residues long. The CDR3 here is CASSTQGQAYNEQFF. The covered CDR3 bases are TGTGCCAGTAGTACCCAGGGACAGGCCTATAATGAG.

Points on this clone: The read ends 3 residues before the CDR3 terminus; that terminus is restored from the germline J gene. The rearrangement uses TRBV7-3 and TRBJ2-7; tentatively, D is TRBD2 (7 bases). V shed 11 bases and J shed 6 bases, with 20 bases lying between them. CDR1 is SGHTA, CDR2 FQGTGA, per germline. This CDR3 is 13 amino acids long. CDR3 in amino acids: CAASRGALFEQYF. CDR3 bases read: TGTGCCGCCAGCCGGGGGGCCCTCTTCGAG.

This clone was picked up a small number of times. The CDR3 sequence: CASSDRASYTDTQYF. CDR3 bases read: TGTGCCAGCAGCGATCGGGCTAGCTACACAGATACG. V and J are TRBV7-2 and TRBJ2-3; the D gene is possibly TRBD2 (5 bases). The sequenced fragment ends 3 residues before the CDR3 boundary, so the rest is inferred from the germline J gene. The CDR3 sequence is 15 residues long. The germline V gene encodes CDR1 SGHTA and CDR2 FQGNSA. Trimming pared 5 bases from V and 2 bases from J, leaving 14 bases between.

Ten or more counts support this clone. The CDR3: CSATLPGQGVTGELFF. Incomplete CDR3 DNA: TGCAGTGCTACGTTACCGGGACAGGGGGTGACCGGGGAG. The chain uses TRBV20-1 and TRBJ2-2, with 11 bases lining up with TRBD1. The read stops 3 residues short of the end of the CDR3; the missing end is completed from the germline J gene. V lost 4 bases, J lost 5 bases, and 9 bases stayed unmatched. The CDR3 runs 16 residues. Germline V CDR1 and CDR2: DFQATT, SNEGSKA (reference sequence).

This clone was detected a few times. From the germline J gene comes the end of the CDR3, since the read stops 3 residues before it. The chain uses TRBV2 and TRBJ2-3, with 11 bases that match TRBD2. The germline CDR1 and CDR2 sequences are SNHLY and FYNNEI. The CDR3 length is 16 residues. V was clipped by 7 bases and J by 2 bases; unmatched bases: 8. The covered CDR3 bases are TGTGCCAGCATAGGGCTAGCGGGGGGCTTCACAGATACG. This codes for CASIGLAGGFTDT. The whole CDR3 sequence is CASIGLAGGFTDTQYF.

In the case of this clone: The read finishes 3 residues shy of the CDR3 end, and the germline J gene is used to complete it. V is TRBV7-2 and J is TRBJ2-4; possibly TRBD1 for D (5 bases). Trimming took 0 bases from V and 4 from J, leaving 10 bases between them. In germline, CDR1 is SGHTA, CDR2 FQGNSA. The CDR3 runs 15 residues. The CDR3 DNA, read in part, is TGTGCCAGCAGCTTAGCGCAGGCAGGGAAAAACATT. Translated, it gives CASSLAQAGKNI. The complete CDR3 protein is CASSLAQAGKNIQYF. The variable domain in full, with the rest retrieved from reference TRBV7-2 and TRBJ2-4, is GAGVSQSPSNKVTEKGKDVELRCDPISGHTALYWYRQSLGQGLEFLIYFQGNSAPDKSGLPSDRFSAERTGGSVSTLTIQRTQQEDSAVYLCASSLAQAGKNIQYFGAGTRLSVL.

This clone occurred many times. The CDR3 extends 3 residues past the end of the read, so its final part is completed from the germline J gene. V usage is TRBV5-4 and J usage is TRBJ1-2; D ambiguous. Between the trimmed V and J ends, which lost 2 bases and 4 bases, there was a span of 9 bases. Germline assignment: CDR1 SGHNT and CDR2 YYREEE (reference sequence). The CDR3 is 13 amino acids. This chain's CDR3 is CASSFGRGYGYTF. The covered CDR3 bases are TGTGCCAGCAGCTTCGGACGGGGCTATGGC.

To note about this clone: The CDR3 is cut off 3 residues early in the read; its end comes from the germline J gene. In the same sample, other DNA sequences code for this CDR3. The V gene is TRBV11-3, the J gene TRBJ2-1, with a tentative D call TRBD2 (6 bases). There are 14 residues in the CDR3. V was shortened by 6 bases and J by 7 bases, with 16 bases between the two germline ends. CDR1 and CDR2 from the germline V gene are SGHNT and YENEEA. CDR3 DNA (partial): TGTGCCAGCAGTTTATTTGGGGGGACGAATGAG. Its translation is CASSLFGGTNE. The full CDR3 protein reads CASSLFGGTNEQFF. Full variable domain (remainder filled in from reference TRBV11-3 and TRBJ2-1): EAGVVQSPRYKIIEKKQPVAFWCNPISGHNTLYWYLQNLGQGPELLIRYENEEAVDDSQLPKDRFSAERLKGVDSTLKIQPAELGDSAVYLCASSLFGGTNEQFFGPGTRLTVL.